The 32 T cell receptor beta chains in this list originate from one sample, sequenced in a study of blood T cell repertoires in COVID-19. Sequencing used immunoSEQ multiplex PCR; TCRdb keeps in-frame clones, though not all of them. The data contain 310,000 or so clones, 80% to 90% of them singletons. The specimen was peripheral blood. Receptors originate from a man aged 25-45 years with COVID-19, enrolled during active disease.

CDR3 sequence (DNA): TGTGCCAGCAGCTTAGTTGCGCAGGGGGCCAATTGGGGTCCAGGTGAGCAGTTCTTC. It encodes CASSLVAQGANWGPGEQFF. The chain combines TRBV11-2 with TRBJ2-1, with 8 positions matching TRBD1. The CDR3 extends over 19 amino acids. Germline values: CDR1 SGHAT, CDR2 FQNNGV. V lost 1 base to trimming and J lost 9 bases; unmatched junction nucleotides: 20.

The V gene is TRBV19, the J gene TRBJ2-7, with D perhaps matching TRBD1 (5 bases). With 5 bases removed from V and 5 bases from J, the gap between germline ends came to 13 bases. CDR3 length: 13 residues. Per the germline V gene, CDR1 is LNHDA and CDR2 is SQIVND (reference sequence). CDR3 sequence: CASSLGHQNEQYF. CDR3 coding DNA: TGTGCCAGTAGTCTAGGACACCAAAACGAGCAGTACTTC.

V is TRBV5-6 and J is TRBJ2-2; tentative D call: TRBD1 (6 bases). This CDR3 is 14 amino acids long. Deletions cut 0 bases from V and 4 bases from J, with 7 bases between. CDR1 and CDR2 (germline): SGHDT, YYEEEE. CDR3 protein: CASSLGGGTGELFF. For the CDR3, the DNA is TGTGCCAGCAGCTTGGGAGGGGGCACCGGGGAGCTGTTTTTT.

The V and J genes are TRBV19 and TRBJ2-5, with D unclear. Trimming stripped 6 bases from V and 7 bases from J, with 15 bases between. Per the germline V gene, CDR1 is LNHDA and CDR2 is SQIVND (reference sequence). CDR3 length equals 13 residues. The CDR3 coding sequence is TGTGCCAGTAGCAGTGGTGGGCTCGGGACCCAGTACTTC. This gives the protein CASSSGGLGTQYF.

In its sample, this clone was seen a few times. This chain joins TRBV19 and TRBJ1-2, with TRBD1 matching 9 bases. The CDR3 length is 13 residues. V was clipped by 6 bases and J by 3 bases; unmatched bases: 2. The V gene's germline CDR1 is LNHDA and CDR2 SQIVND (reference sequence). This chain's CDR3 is CASRDRGHYGYTF. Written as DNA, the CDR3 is TGTGCCAGTAGGGACAGGGGCCACTATGGCTACACCTTC.

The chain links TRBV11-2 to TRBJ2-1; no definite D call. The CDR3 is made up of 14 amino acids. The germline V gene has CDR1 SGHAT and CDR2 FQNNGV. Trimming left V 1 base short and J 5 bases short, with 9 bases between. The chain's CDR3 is CASSLVASDNEQFF. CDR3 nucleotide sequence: TGTGCCAGCAGCTTAGTTGCATCAGACAATGAGCAGTTCTTC.

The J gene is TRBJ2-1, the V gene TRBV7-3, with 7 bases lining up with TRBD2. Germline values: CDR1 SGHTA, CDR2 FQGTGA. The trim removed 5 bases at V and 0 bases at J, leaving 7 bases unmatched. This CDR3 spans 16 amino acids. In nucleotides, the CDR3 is TGTGCCAGCAGCCCCCGGGCGGGGGTCTCCTACAATGAGCAGTTCTTC. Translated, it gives CASSPRAGVSYNEQFF.

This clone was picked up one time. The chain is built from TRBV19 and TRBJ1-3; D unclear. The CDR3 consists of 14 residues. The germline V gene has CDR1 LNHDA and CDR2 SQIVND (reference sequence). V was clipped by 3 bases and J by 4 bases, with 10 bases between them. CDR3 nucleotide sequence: TGTGCCAGTAGTATCGCGGGTGGCGGAAACACCATATATTTT. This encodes CASSIAGGGNTIYF.

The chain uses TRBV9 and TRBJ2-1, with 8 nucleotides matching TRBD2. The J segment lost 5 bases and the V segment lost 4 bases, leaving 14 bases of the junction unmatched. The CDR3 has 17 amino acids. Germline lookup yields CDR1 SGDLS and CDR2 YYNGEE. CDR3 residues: CASSTPLSGSSHNEQFF. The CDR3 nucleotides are TGTGCCAGCAGCACACCGTTGAGCGGGAGTTCTCACAATGAGCAGTTCTTC.

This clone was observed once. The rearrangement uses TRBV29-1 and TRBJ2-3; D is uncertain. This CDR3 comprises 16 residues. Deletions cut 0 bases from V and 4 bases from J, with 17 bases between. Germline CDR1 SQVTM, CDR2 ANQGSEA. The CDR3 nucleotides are TGCAGCGTTGAAGATCAAGTGGAGATCTGGGCAGATACGCAGTATTTT. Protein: CSVEDQVEIWADTQYF.

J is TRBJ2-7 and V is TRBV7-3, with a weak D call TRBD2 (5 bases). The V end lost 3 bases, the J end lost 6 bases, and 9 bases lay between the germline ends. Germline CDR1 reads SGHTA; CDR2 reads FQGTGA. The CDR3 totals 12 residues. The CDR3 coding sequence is TGTGCCAGCAGCTTCTATGGAGGCGAGCAGTACTTC. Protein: CASSFYGGEQYF.

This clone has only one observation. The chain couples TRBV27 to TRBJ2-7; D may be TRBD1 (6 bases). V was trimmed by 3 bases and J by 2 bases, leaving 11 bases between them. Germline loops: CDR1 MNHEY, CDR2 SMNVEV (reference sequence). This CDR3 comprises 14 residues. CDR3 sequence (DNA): TGTGCCAGCAGTTTTGTTAACAGGGCCTACGAGCAGTACTTC. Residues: CASSFVNRAYEQYF.

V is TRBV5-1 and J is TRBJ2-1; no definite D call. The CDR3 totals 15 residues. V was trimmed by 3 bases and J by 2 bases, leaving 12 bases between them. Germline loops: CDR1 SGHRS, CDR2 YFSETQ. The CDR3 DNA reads TGCGCCAGCAGCTCCACAATTCAGGCCTACAATGAGCAGTTCTTC. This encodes CASSSTIQAYNEQFF.

The DNA for the CDR3 is TGTGCCAGCTCCCTTGGGCAAAGCAATCAGCCCCAGCATTTT. Protein product: CASSLGQSNQPQHF. This chain links TRBV11-2 with TRBJ1-5, with D uncertain. In germline, CDR1 is SGHAT, CDR2 FQNNGV. The CDR3 has 14 residues. Trimming left V 8 bases short and J 1 base short, with 12 bases between.

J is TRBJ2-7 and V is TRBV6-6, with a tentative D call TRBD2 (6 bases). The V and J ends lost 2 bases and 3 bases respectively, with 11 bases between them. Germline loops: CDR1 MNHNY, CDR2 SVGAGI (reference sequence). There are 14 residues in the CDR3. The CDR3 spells CASSYMSGDYEQYF. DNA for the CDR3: TGTGCCAGCAGTTACATGTCGGGAGACTACGAGCAGTACTTC.

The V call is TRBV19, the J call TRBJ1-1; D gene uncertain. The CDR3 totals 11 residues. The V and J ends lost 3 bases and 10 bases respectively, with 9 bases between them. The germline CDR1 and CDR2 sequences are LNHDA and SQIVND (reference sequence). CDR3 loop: CASSIFGGAFF. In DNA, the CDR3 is TGTGCCAGTAGTATCTTCGGAGGAGCTTTCTTT.

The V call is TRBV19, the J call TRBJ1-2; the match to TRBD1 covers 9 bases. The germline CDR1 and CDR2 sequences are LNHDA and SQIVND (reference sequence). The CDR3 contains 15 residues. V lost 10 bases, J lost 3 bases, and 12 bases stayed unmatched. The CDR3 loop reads CATTEDRGGDYGYTF. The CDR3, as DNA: TGTGCCACTACGGAGGACAGGGGAGGGGACTATGGCTACACCTTC.

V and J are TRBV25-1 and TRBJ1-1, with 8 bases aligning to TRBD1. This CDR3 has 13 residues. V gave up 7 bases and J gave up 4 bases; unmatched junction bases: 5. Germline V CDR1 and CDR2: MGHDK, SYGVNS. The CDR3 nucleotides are TGTGCCAGCATCAGAACAGGGGGCACTGAAGCTTTCTTT. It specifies CASIRTGGTEAFF.

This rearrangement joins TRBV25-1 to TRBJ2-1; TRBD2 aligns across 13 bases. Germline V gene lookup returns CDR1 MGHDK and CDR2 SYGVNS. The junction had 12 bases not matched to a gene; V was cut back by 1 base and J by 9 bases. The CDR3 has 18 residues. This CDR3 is CASSESSLGLAGVGEQFF. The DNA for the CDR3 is TGTGCCAGCAGTGAATCCTCCCTAGGACTAGCGGGAGTCGGTGAGCAGTTCTTC.

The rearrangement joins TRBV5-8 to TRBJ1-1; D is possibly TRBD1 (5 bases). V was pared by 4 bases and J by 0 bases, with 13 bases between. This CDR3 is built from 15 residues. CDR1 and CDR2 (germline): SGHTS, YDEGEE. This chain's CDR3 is CASSTGGELNTEAFF. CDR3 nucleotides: TGTGCCAGCAGCACCGGGGGAGAGCTGAACACTGAAGCTTTCTTT. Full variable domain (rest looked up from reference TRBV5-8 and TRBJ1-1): EAGVTQSPTHLIKTRGQQATLRCSPISGHTSVYWYQQALGLGLQFLLWYDEGEERNRGNFPPRFSGRQFPNYSSELNVNALELEDSALYLCASSTGGELNTEAFFGQGTRLTVV.

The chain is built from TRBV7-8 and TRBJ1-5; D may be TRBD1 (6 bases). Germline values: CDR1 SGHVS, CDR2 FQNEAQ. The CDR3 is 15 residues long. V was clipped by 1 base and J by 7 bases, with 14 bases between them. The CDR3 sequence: CASSLEAGVGQPQHF. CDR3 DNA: TGTGCCAGCAGCTTAGAGGCAGGGGTCGGACAGCCCCAGCATTTT. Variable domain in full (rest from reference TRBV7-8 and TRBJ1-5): GAGVSQSPRYKVAKRGQDVALRCDPISGHVSLFWYQQALGQGPEFLTYFQNEAQLDKSGLPSDRFFAERPEGSVSTLKIQRTQQEDSAVYLCASSLEAGVGQPQHFGDGTRLSIL.

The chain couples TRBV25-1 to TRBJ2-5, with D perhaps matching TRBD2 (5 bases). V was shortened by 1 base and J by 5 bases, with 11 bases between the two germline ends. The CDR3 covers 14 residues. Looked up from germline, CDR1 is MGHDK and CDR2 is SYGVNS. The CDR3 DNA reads TGTGCCAGCAGTGAATTGGCGTGGGAGGAGACCCAGTACTTC. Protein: CASSELAWEETQYF.

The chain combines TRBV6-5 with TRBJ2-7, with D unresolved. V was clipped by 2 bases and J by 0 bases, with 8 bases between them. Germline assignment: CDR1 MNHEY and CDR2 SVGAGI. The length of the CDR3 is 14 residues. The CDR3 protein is CASSYPGGSYEQYF. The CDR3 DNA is TGTGCCAGCAGTTACCCCGGCGGCTCCTACGAGCAGTACTTC.

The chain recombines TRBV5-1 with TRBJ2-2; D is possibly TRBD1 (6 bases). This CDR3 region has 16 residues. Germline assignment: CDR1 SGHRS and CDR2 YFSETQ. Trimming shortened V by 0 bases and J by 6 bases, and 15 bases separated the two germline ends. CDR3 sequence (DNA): TGCGCCAGCAGCTTGGCCCAGGGGATAAGCGCCGGGGAGCTGTTTTTT. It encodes CASSLAQGISAGELFF.

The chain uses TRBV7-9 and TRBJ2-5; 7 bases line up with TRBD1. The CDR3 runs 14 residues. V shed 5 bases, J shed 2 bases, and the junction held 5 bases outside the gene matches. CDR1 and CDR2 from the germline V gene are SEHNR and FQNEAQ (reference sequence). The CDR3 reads CASSPEGQQETQYF. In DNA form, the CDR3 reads TGTGCCAGCAGCCCTGAGGGACAGCAAGAGACCCAGTACTTC. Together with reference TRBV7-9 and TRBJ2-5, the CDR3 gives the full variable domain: DTGVSQNPRHKITKRGQNVTFRCDPISEHNRLYWYRQTLGQGPEFLTYFQNEAQLEKSRLLSDRFSAERPKGSFSTLEIQRTEQGDSAMYLCASSPEGQQETQYFGPGTRLLVL.

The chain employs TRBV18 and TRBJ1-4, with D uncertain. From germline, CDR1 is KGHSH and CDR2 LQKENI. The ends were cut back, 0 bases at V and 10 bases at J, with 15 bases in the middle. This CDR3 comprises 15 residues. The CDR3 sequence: CASSPPEMGLGKLFF. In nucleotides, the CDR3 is TGTGCCAGCTCACCACCGGAGATGGGTCTCGGAAAACTGTTTTTT.

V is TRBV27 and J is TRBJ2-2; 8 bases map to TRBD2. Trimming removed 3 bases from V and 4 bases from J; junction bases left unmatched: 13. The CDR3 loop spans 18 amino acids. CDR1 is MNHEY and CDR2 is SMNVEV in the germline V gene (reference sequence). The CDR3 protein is CASSFGLRAGGATGELFF. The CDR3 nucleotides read TGTGCCAGCAGTTTTGGCCTTAGGGCGGGAGGCGCCACCGGGGAGCTGTTTTTT.

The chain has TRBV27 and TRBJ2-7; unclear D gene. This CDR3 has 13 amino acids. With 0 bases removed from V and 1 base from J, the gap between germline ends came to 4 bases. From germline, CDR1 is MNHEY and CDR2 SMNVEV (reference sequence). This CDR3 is CASSLSASYEQYF. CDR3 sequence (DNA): TGTGCCAGCAGTTTATCGGCTTCCTACGAGCAGTACTTC.

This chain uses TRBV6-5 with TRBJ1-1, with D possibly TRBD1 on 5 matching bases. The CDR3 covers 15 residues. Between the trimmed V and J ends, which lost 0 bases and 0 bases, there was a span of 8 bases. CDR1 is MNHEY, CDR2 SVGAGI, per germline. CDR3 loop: CASSYSSRVNTEAFF. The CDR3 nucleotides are TGTGCCAGCAGTTACTCGAGCAGGGTGAACACTGAAGCTTTCTTT.

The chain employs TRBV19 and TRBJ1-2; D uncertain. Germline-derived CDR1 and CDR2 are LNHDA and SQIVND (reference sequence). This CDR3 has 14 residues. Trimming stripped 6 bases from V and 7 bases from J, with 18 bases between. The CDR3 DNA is TGTGCCAGTAGACATCAGGAACCTTGGGCTGGCTACACCTTC. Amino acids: CASRHQEPWAGYTF.

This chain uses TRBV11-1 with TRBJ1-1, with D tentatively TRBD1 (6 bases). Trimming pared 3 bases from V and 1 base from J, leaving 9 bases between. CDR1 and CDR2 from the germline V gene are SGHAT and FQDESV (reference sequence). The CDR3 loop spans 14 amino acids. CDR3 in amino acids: CASSFYRANTEAFF. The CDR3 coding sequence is TGTGCCAGCAGCTTCTACAGGGCGAACACTGAAGCTTTCTTT.

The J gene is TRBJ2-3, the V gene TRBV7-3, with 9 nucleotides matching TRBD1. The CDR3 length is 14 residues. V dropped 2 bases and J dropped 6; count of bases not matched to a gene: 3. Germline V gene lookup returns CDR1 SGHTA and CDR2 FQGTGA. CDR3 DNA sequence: TGTGCCAGCAGCTTAGGGACAGGGACCGATACGCAGTATTTT. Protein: CASSLGTGTDTQYF. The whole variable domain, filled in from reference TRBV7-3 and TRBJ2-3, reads GAGVSQTPSNKVTEKGKYVELRCDPISGHTALYWYRQSLGQGPEFLIYFQGTGAADDSGLPNDRFFAVRPEGSVSTLKIQRTERGDSAVYLCASSLGTGTDTQYFGPGTRLTVL.